This T cell receptor beta chain was identified during a study of T-cell reconstitution after alpha-beta-depleted transplantation in children. This CDR3 has 14 amino acids. V was pared by 4 bases and J by 6 bases, with 12 bases between. The germline gives CDR1 LGHNT, CDR2 FRNRAP. This clonotype was seen many times. Unique molecular identifiers were built into the TCRbeta library. TCRdb processed the PCR reads anew with MiXCR; each CDR3 protein has one entry. The sample holds around 400,000 distinct CDR3 sequences; 20% are singletons and the top ten take around 4%. The gene calls are TRBV12-5 and TRBJ2-2; unclear D gene. The sequencing here drew on PBMCs from the stem cell graft donor, taken from the stem cell graft. The TCR was taken from a human donor who donated a stem cell graft to a child with acute myeloid leukemia. The CDR3 is CASGSGSLPGELFF. In DNA form, the CDR3 reads TGTGCTAGTGGTTCCGGGTCCCTTCCCGGGGAGCTGTTTTTT.